The 11 T cell receptor beta chains below come from one sample, sequenced in a study of OX40 agonist ivuxolimab in advanced cancers. Measured with immunoSEQ multiplex PCR; TCRdb has only the in-frame clones, and not every one. The sample records about 46,000 clones, 89% being singletons. Here the sequenced sample was CD4+ or CD8+ T cells sorted from blood, taken in a trial of the OX40 agonist ivuxolimab. The receptors stem from an adult with an advanced solid tumor such as melanoma, head and neck, liver or kidney cancer.

The chain employs TRBV4-1 and TRBJ2-7; D not certain. Germline loops: CDR1 MGHRA, CDR2 YSYEKL. Trimming removed 0 bases at V and 4 bases at J, with 7 bases between. The CDR3 consists of 13 residues. The CDR3 coding sequence is TGCGCCAGCAGCCAAGATCGAGGTTACGAGCAGTACTTC. Its protein is CASSQDRGYEQYF.

This chain uses TRBV13 with TRBJ2-5; 11 nucleotides agree with TRBD2. The trim removed 3 bases at V and 2 bases at J, leaving 2 bases unmatched. CDR3 length equals 15 residues. Germline V gives CDR1 PRHDT, CDR2 FYEKMQ (reference sequence). CDR3 DNA sequence: TGTGCCAGCAGCTTTGGGACTAGCGGACAAGAGACCCAGTACTTC. It translates to CASSFGTSGQETQYF.

V gene TRBV7-9 combines with J gene TRBJ1-1; 7 bases align to TRBD1. In germline, CDR1 is SEHNR, CDR2 FQNEAQ (reference sequence). V shed 2 bases and J 7 bases; nucleotides not matched to a gene: 7. This CDR3 comprises 14 residues. The CDR3 bases are TGTGCCAGCAGCTTACTAAGGACAGGAGATGAAGCTTTCTTT. It is translated as CASSLLRTGDEAFF. Together with reference TRBV7-9 and TRBJ1-1, the CDR3 gives the full variable domain: DTGVSQNPRHKITKRGQNVTFRCDPISEHNRLYWYRQTLGQGPEFLTYFQNEAQLEKSRLLSDRFSAERPKGSFSTLEIQRTEQGDSAMYLCASSLLRTGDEAFFGQGTRLTVV.

The genes are TRBV21-1 and TRBJ2-5; the table names TRBD1, a call not compared with the DNA. TRBV21-1 is listed as a pseudogene. The CDR3 consists of 16 residues. The CDR3 DNA sequence: TGTGCCAGCAGCAAAGAAGGAGGGGGCGGTCCAGAGACCCAGTACTTC. Translated, it gives CASSKEGGGGPETQYF.

The chain has TRBV7-9 and TRBJ2-7, with 8 bases matching TRBD1. The CDR3 is made up of 16 amino acids. Germline-derived CDR1 and CDR2 are SEHNR and FQNEAQ (reference sequence). V lost 5 bases and J lost 6; bases outside the gene matches: 15. The CDR3 protein is CASSAAPIGQGLEQYF. The CDR3 nucleotides read TGTGCCAGCAGCGCGGCACCAATCGGACAGGGCCTCGAGCAGTACTTC.

The chain recombines TRBV4-1 with TRBJ1-1; a possible D gene is TRBD1 (5 bases). The CDR3 contains 14 residues. Looked up from germline, CDR1 is MGHRA and CDR2 is YSYEKL. Trimming took 1 base from V and 7 from J, leaving 13 bases between them. The CDR3 region has the DNA TGCGCCAGCAGCCAAGGTCCCGGGACGTATGAAGCTTTCTTT. It translates to CASSQGPGTYEAFF.

This chain connects TRBV4-1 to TRBJ1-4; unclear D gene. This CDR3 has 12 residues. Germline V CDR1 and CDR2: MGHRA, YSYEKL. Trimming cost V 0 bases and J 7 bases, with 3 bases left between them. The CDR3 DNA sequence: TGCGCCAGCAGCCAAGACCGTGAAAAACTGTTTTTT. It specifies CASSQDREKLFF.

The rearrangement links TRBV11-3 to TRBJ2-1; the D call may be TRBD1 or TRBD2 (5 bases each). Germline CDR1 reads SGHNT; CDR2 reads YENEEA. Trimming left V 5 bases short and J 8 bases short, with 13 bases between. The CDR3 spans 13 residues. CDR3 amino acids: CASSLGTADEQFF. The DNA for the CDR3 is TGTGCCAGCAGCCTCGGGACCGCGGATGAGCAGTTCTTC.

This clone showed up just a few times. At the DNA level, this CDR3 is encoded by other sequences in the same sample as well. The CDR3 sequence: CASSLKGDQETQYF. The CDR3 nucleotides read TGTGCCAGCAGCTTAAAGGGGGACCAAGAGACCCAGTACTTC. The chain links TRBV13 to TRBJ2-5, with D possibly matching TRBD1 (6 bases). There are 14 residues in the CDR3. Between the trimmed V and J ends, which lost 2 bases and 0 bases, there was a span of 7 bases. Germline loops: CDR1 PRHDT, CDR2 FYEKMQ (reference sequence).

The chain joins TRBV4-1 to TRBJ1-5, with D unclear. CDR1 MGHRA and CDR2 YSYEKL come from the germline V gene. The CDR3 sequence is 15 residues long. Trimming stripped 2 bases from V and 3 bases from J, with 11 bases between. The CDR3 loop reads CASSQNVANNQPQHF. As DNA, the CDR3 is TGCGCCAGCAGCCAAAACGTAGCGAACAATCAGCCCCAGCATTTT.

A few counts support this clone. The V and J genes are TRBV13 and TRBJ2-1, with 7 bases that match TRBD1. Germline lookup yields CDR1 PRHDT and CDR2 FYEKMQ (reference sequence). Losses at the gene ends were 5 bases for V and 6 bases for J; bases not matched to a gene: 4. The CDR3 consists of 13 residues. CDR3 in DNA: TGTGCCAGCAGCCAGACAGGGTTCAATGAGCAGTTCTTC. This translates into CASSQTGFNEQFF.